These 8 T cell receptor beta chains originate from one sample sequenced in a study of graft-versus-host responses after intestinal transplantation. Sequencing was performed with immunoSEQ multiplex PCR; in TCRdb, only in-frame clones are kept and a portion is missing. The sample gives about 38,000 clones, approximately 94% of which show up once; about 0.23% is in the top ten. The antigens these receptors bind are not known. This sample comprised unstimulated CD4+ T cells sorted from spleen or lymph node cells, obtained before transplant. These receptors all come from a human donor who was the organ donor for an intestinal transplant.

The chain joins TRBV4-1 to TRBJ2-6, with 9 bases fitting TRBD1. Germline CDR1 and CDR2: MGHRA and YSYEKL. V lost 3 bases, J lost 2 bases, and 2 bases stayed unmatched. The CDR3 runs to 16 residues. The CDR3 DNA sequence: TGCGCCAGCAGCCAGGGACAGGGTACTGGGGCCAACGTCCTGACTTTC. The encoded protein is CASSQGQGTGANVLTF.

This sequence joins TRBV5-5 and TRBJ2-7; no clear D gene. CDR3 length: 11 residues. The germline CDR1 and CDR2 sequences are SGHKS and YYEKEE (reference sequence). V shed 3 bases and J shed 5 bases, with 6 bases lying between them. The CDR3, as DNA: TGTGCCAGCAGCTCCTATCACGAGCAGTACTTC. Amino acid sequence: CASSSYHEQYF.

V gene TRBV25-1 combines with J gene TRBJ1-5; possible D gene TRBD1, 5 bases. V was shortened by 4 bases and J by 2 bases, with 12 bases between the two germline ends. Germline CDR1 and CDR2: MGHDK and SYGVNS. The CDR3 is made up of 15 amino acids. CDR3: CASSAGALGNQPQHF. The CDR3 DNA follows: TGTGCCAGCAGTGCCGGGGCTTTGGGCAATCAGCCCCAGCATTTT.

V usage is TRBV30 and J usage is TRBJ1-2; D may be TRBD1 (5 bases). The germline V gene encodes CDR1 GTSNPN and CDR2 SVGIG (reference sequence). Trimming took off 2 bases at V and 7 bases at J, with 14 bases between the two ends. The CDR3 runs to 13 residues. CDR3 in amino acids: CAWSQGRAIGYTF. CDR3 nucleotide sequence: TGTGCCTGGAGTCAAGGCAGGGCGATTGGCTACACCTTC.

This sequence joins TRBV6-5 and TRBJ2-3; D may be TRBD2 (6 bases). This CDR3 comprises 13 residues. Trimming pared 0 bases from V and 11 bases from J, leaving 12 bases between. Germline V lookup: CDR1 MNHEY, CDR2 SVGAGI. CDR3 loop: CASSYSTGGVQYF. The CDR3 DNA follows: TGTGCCAGCAGTTACTCGACCGGGGGAGTGCAGTATTTT.

The chain couples TRBV10-3 to TRBJ2-3; D gene ambiguous. CDR3 length: 13 residues. V dropped 5 bases and J dropped 4 bases, with 10 bases sitting between them. Germline CDR1 and CDR2: ENHRY and SYGVKD. In nucleotides, the CDR3 is TGTGCCATCAGTACCGAAGCCCCAGATACGCAGTATTTT. Its translation is CAISTEAPDTQYF.

The chain carries TRBV5-4 and TRBJ1-3; perhaps TRBD1 as D (5 bases). Per the germline V gene, CDR1 is SGHNT and CDR2 is YYREEE (reference sequence). The CDR3 sequence is 15 residues long. V lost 4 bases to trimming and J lost 2 bases, with 13 bases between them. In DNA form, the CDR3 reads TGTGCCAGCAGCCGTGGGGCCAACGCTGGAAACACCATATATTTT. Amino acid sequence: CASSRGANAGNTIYF.

This clone has only one observation. This chain links TRBV6-5 with TRBJ1-2; 7 positions match TRBD1. Looked up from germline, CDR1 is MNHEY and CDR2 is SVGAGI. V lost 2 bases and J lost 4; bases outside the gene matches: 7. This CDR3 contains 15 residues. Written as DNA, the CDR3 is TGTGCCAGCAGTTACGGGACAGTAGGCTTCTATGGCTACACCTTC. Translating gives CASSYGTVGFYGYTF.